This TCR beta chain was sequenced during a study of control samples from healthy donors and cancer patients. TCRdb's table, derived via immunoSEQ multiplex PCR, lists solely in-frame clones and lacks some. The table lists fewer than 150,000 clones, roughly 90% of them singletons. This clonotype originated in a man aged 18 to 29 in good health. Material: blood.

The CDR3 loop reads CASSHTSGTPYTDTQYF. For the CDR3, the DNA is TGTGCCAGCAGCCACACGAGCGGGACTCCTTACACAGATACGCAGTATTTT. The chain is built from TRBV4-2 and TRBJ2-3, with TRBD2 matching over 7 bases. The CDR3 runs 17 residues. Germline V CDR1 and CDR2: LGHNA, YNFKEQ. Unmatched junction bases numbered 11, after V lost 3 bases and J lost 2 bases.